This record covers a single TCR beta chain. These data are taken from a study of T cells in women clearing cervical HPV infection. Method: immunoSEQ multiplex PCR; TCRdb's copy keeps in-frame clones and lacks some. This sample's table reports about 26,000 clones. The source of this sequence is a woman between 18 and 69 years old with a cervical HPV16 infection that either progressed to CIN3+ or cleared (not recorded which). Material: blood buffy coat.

The DNA read from the CDR3 is TGTGCCAGCAGTGGACCGGGACAGGGGGGGACC. Amino acid sequence: CASSGPGQGGT. The entire CDR3 is CASSGPGQGGTQYF. The chain joins TRBV6-1 to TRBJ2-5, with 11 bases aligning to TRBD1. The read stops 3 residues short of the end of the CDR3; the missing end is completed from the germline J gene. CDR1 MNHNS and CDR2 SASEGT come from the germline V gene. The CDR3 length is 14 residues. J was trimmed by 7 bases and V by 4 bases; bases with no gene match: 5.